The sequence of this T cell receptor beta chain was determined in a study of cytomegalovirus exposure and HLA in healthy donors. A multiplex PCR was run with 60 Vbeta primers and 13 Jbeta primers. Using immunoSEQ multiplex PCR, the repertoire was profiled, and TCRdb retains in-frame clones only, with some absent. The sample contains under 250,000 clones, around 77% of which appear only once. The CDR3 has 16 amino acids. Germline V gives CDR1 KGHSH, CDR2 LQKENI. V trimming: 6 bases; J trimming: 6 bases; junction bases outside the gene matches: 15. This receptor was taken from a woman aged 30 to 39 in good health and CMV-seronegative. This chain uses TRBV18 with TRBJ2-7, with 9 bases lining up with TRBD1. Sequencing used PBMCs. CDR3 coding DNA: TGTGCCAGCTCGTCACAACCGGGACAGGGATCATCCGAGCAGTACTTC. Translating it yields CASSSQPGQGSSEQYF.